This TCR beta chain was recovered during a study of CD8+CD57+ T cells in acquired aplastic anemia. Study in general: Sorted CD4+ and CD8+ cells gave an average of about 3 ug of DNA. CD4+ cell libraries from healthy donors averaged around 11 million reads.

The sample holds many counts of this clonotype. As yet, its antigen is unknown. The study's findings and limits: Patients and controls shared under 30 CD8+ CDR3 sequences, highly expressed in patients. Statistical testing detected no significant gap in CD8+ Simpson's diversity between patients and controls.

The germline V gene has CDR1 SGHRS and CDR2 YFSETQ. With 5 bases clipped from V and 5 bases from J, the junction kept 8 bases outside the gene matches. CDR3 length: 14 amino acids. CDR3 and TCR beta VDJ profiling relied on a genomic DNA template. TCRdb itself ran the reads through MiXCR, one entry per CDR3 protein. The table has about 190,000 distinct CDR3 sequences, roughly half seen once. The sample comprised sorted CD4+, CD8+, or CD8+CD57+ T cells (not recorded which) from PBMCs. The TCR originated in a human donor in good health, serving as a control. This chain links TRBV5-1 with TRBJ2-5; TRBD1 matches at 8 bases. The chain's CDR3 is CASSRAGGLETQYF. CDR3 nucleotides: TGCGCCAGCAGTCGAGCAGGGGGCCTGGAGACCCAGTACTTC.